The 23 T cell receptor beta chains listed next were all sequenced from one sample in a study of CXCR3-negative and CXCR3-positive naive CD8 T cells. The antigens of these receptors remain unknown. Study-level findings and limits: A higher hydrophobicity marked the TRB CDR3s of CXCR3-positive naive cells versus CXCR3-negative naive cells.

UMI-labeled 5' RACE yielded the TRB cDNA libraries. TCRdb re-called the 5' RACE reads; every CDR3 protein appears as one record, without DNA. The clone table shows about 63,000 distinct CDR3 sequences, with the ten largest holding 4.8%. The sequenced sample was naive CXCR3+ CD8+ T cells from blood. Subset meaning: CD45RO-CCR7+CD27+CD95- naive CD8+ T cells expressing CXCR3 (TNR3+). These receptors came from a human donor in good health. Some clones in this sample may be carry-over from other donors' samples.

The chain links TRBV28 to TRBJ2-6. Germline V gene sequence: CDR1 MDHEN, CDR2 SYDVKM. CDR3 length: 15 amino acids. The chain's CDR3 is CASSSQFNGANVLTF.

The chain carries TRBV20-1 and TRBJ2-7; as DNA is missing, the TRBD1 call by TCRdb cannot be tested. The germline V gene encodes CDR1 DFQATT and CDR2 SNEGSKA (reference sequence). The CDR3 runs 17 residues. The CDR3 sequence is CSARATPAQGATYEQYF.

The chain employs TRBV29-1 and TRBJ2-7; the TRBD1 assignment by TCRdb is unverifiable without DNA. CDR1 and CDR2 (germline): SQVTM, ANQGSEA. There are 13 residues in the CDR3. The CDR3 region is CSVPGTGVYEQYF.

The chain employs TRBV18 and TRBJ2-7; TCRdb's D gene call, TRBD1, goes unchecked for lack of DNA. From germline, CDR1 is KGHSH and CDR2 LQKENI. The CDR3 covers 16 residues. CDR3 amino acids: CASSPIAGTGVYEQYF.

V and J are TRBV7-9 and TRBJ2-3. Germline CDR1 is SEHNR and CDR2 is FQNEAQ (reference sequence). The CDR3 is 14 amino acids. The CDR3 is CASSLVQSTDTQYF.

The chain joins TRBV28 to TRBJ2-5; checking the TCRdb D call of TRBD1 is not possible without DNA. Germline V gene sequence: CDR1 MDHEN, CDR2 SYDVKM. This CDR3 has 15 amino acids. CDR3: CASSLRGGRQETQYF.

The V call is TRBV6-2 or TRBV6-3, the J call TRBJ2-1; the TCRdb call, TRBD1, lacks DNA for checking. The CDR3 extends over 14 amino acids. In germline, CDR1 is MNHEY, CDR2 SVGEGT. CDR3 in amino acids: CASSYLTGANEQFF.

The genes are TRBV4-2 and TRBJ2-7; TCRdb selects TRBD2, and the lack of DNA leaves this call unchecked. Germline CDR1 LGHNA, CDR2 YNFKEQ. The CDR3 sequence is 16 residues long. This CDR3 reads CASSQAETSGSYGQYF.

J is TRBJ2-7 and V is TRBV5-6; the D gene TCRdb calls, TRBD1, cannot be checked with no DNA. Germline V lookup: CDR1 SGHDT, CDR2 YYEEEE. The CDR3 runs 13 residues. CDR3: CASSLYRGLEQYF. The full variable domain, completed using reference TRBV5-6 and TRBJ2-7, is DAGVTQSPTHLIKTRGQQVTLRCSPKSGHDTVSWYQQALGQGPQFIFQYYEEEERQRGNFPDRFSGHQFPNYSSELNVNALLLGDSALYLCASSLYRGLEQYFGPGTRLTVT.

The rearrangement links TRBV29-1 to TRBJ2-3; TCRdb's D call of TRBD2 is untestable without DNA. CDR1 is SQVTM, CDR2 ANQGSEA, per germline. The CDR3 spans 17 residues. The CDR3 spells CSVEYATSGLGTDTQYF.

This chain connects TRBV6-2 or TRBV6-3 to TRBJ2-7; absent DNA, TCRdb's TRBD1 call cannot be checked. CDR3 size: 11 residues. Germline values: CDR1 MNHEY, CDR2 SVGEGT. The CDR3 region is CASIHGGEQYF.

The V gene is TRBV19, the J gene TRBJ2-1; no DNA is available, so the TRBD2 call from TCRdb remains unchecked. CDR1 is LNHDA, CDR2 SQIVND, per germline (reference sequence). The CDR3 has 15 amino acids. CDR3 sequence: CASTAASGRYNEQFF.

CDR3 in amino acids: CASSYTGTYEQYF. The J gene is TRBJ2-7, the V gene TRBV6-2 or TRBV6-3. CDR1 is MNHEY, CDR2 SVGEGT, per germline. The CDR3 is made up of 13 amino acids.

V usage is TRBV6-5 and J usage is TRBJ2-7; checking the TCRdb D call of TRBD1 is not possible without DNA. The CDR3 has 15 amino acids. Looked up from germline, CDR1 is MNHEY and CDR2 is SVGAGI. CDR3 sequence reads: CASSYSMGTAYEQYF.

The rearrangement uses TRBV29-1 and TRBJ2-1; lacking DNA, the TRBD1 call made by TCRdb goes unchecked. The CDR3 extends over 16 amino acids. Looked up from germline, CDR1 is SQVTM and CDR2 is ANQGSEA. CDR3 sequence reads: CSVEGTGTAYNSEQFF.

V is TRBV19 and J is TRBJ1-1. Germline V lookup: CDR1 LNHDA, CDR2 SQIVND (reference sequence). CDR3 length: 11 residues. CDR3: CASTTVREAFF.

The chain uses TRBV18 and TRBJ2-7; TCRdb's D call of TRBD1 is untestable without DNA. CDR1 KGHSH and CDR2 LQKENI come from the germline V gene. CDR3 length: 13 amino acids. CDR3 loop: CASSLDSLWEQYF.

The genes are TRBV29-1 and TRBJ2-7; lacking DNA, the TRBD1 call made by TCRdb goes unchecked. Per germline, CDR1 SQVTM and CDR2 ANQGSEA. CDR3 size: 14 residues. The CDR3 is CSVVGQDSSYEQYF.

The chain employs TRBV11-2 and TRBJ2-1; the TRBD2 assignment by TCRdb is unverifiable without DNA. Germline values: CDR1 SGHAT, CDR2 FQNNGV. CDR3 length: 14 residues. The CDR3 spells CASSPAGGYNEQFF.

The chain employs TRBV15 and TRBJ2-1. The CDR3 sequence is 14 residues long. Per germline, CDR1 LNHNV and CDR2 YYDKDF (reference sequence). CDR3 region: CATSQGGSYNEQFF.

The rearrangement uses TRBV27 and TRBJ2-1; absent DNA, TCRdb's TRBD2 call cannot be checked. This CDR3 has 16 amino acids. From germline, CDR1 is MNHEY and CDR2 SMNVEV (reference sequence). This CDR3 reads CASSFVFRGAGNEQFF.

This clonotype registers medium-sized (0.01 to 0.1%) by frequency. The rearrangement links TRBV6-2 or TRBV6-3 to TRBJ2-3. The CDR3 totals 14 residues. The V gene's germline CDR1 is MNHEY and CDR2 SVGEGT. CDR3 residues: CASSSSSGQYTQYF.

The chain is built from TRBV10-3 and TRBJ2-1; the TCRdb D gene call, TRBD2, has no DNA to confirm it. The CDR3 is 14 residues long. Germline values: CDR1 ENHRY, CDR2 SYGVKD. Here the CDR3 reads CATSGLAGGDEQFF.